This T cell receptor beta chain appears in the sequencing data of a study of cytomegalovirus exposure and HLA in healthy donors. J was trimmed by 10 bases and V by 2 bases; bases with no gene match: 5. The germline V gene has CDR1 MNHNS and CDR2 SASEGT. The CDR3 runs to 14 residues. Use of 60 Vbeta and 13 Jbeta primers characterized the PCR. This table comes from immunoSEQ multiplex PCR, and its TCRdb copy is limited to in-frame clones, with some not included. The data contain approximately 190,000 clones, over 70% of them singletons. Findings of the study overall: Later on, analysis showed that most CMV-associated TCR beta chains appeared to be HLA-restricted. Other equally common chains were less clonally expanded than HLA-associated TCR beta chains, a later analysis showed. HLA alleles were associated with 15,000 to 20,000 TCR beta sequences in a later analysis at 0.05 false discovery rate. With high specificity and sensitivity, the classifier reportedly diagnosed cytomegalovirus status.

Notes on this clone: The antigen remains unidentified.

This sequence originates from a man aged 45-65 years in good health and CMV-seronegative. The chain uses TRBV6-1 and TRBJ1-1; 12 nucleotides match TRBD1. Sequencing was done on a sample of PBMCs. The CDR3 protein is CASSERGTGGTAFF. DNA of the CDR3: TGTGCCAGCAGTGAAAGGGGGACAGGGGGCACAGCTTTCTTT.